These 25 T cell receptor beta chains were all obtained from the same sample, sequenced in a study of molecular identifiers for immune sequencing clone quantification. TCRdb independently ran MiXCR on the PCR reads; one entry per CDR3 protein. Of 490,000 or so distinct CDR3 sequences listed, about a fifth are singletons. Sequencing was carried out using naive CD8+ T cells from blood, with Jurkat cell RNA spiked in. Documented subset: FACS-sorted CD8+CD4-CCR7+CD45RA+ naive T cells. These receptors were obtained from a human donor in good health. Some libraries in this study had Jurkat cell RNA spiked in.

This clonotype was seen at least ten times. This chain uses TRBV2 with TRBJ2-3, with 12 bases identical to TRBD2. V shed 6 bases, J shed 4 bases, and the junction held 11 bases outside the gene matches. This CDR3 region has 17 residues. From germline, CDR1 is SNHLY and CDR2 FYNNEI. CDR3 nucleotide sequence: TGTGCCAGCAGGAGATCCGGGACTAGCGGGTATGCAGATACGCAGTATTTT. Its translation is CASRRSGTSGYADTQYF.

This clonotype was seen at least ten times. The CDR3 loop reads CASSQDSYSGGLTDTQYF. The CDR3 nucleotides read TGCGCCAGCAGCCAAGATTCATACAGCGGGGGGCTCACAGATACGCAGTATTTT. This chain connects TRBV4-1 to TRBJ2-3; 9 bases agree with TRBD2. This CDR3 has 18 amino acids. The germline CDR1 and CDR2 sequences are MGHRA and YSYEKL. V lost 0 bases and J lost 2; bases outside the gene matches: 9.

The V gene is TRBV19, the J gene TRBJ2-2; tentatively, D is TRBD1 or TRBD2 (5 bases each). This CDR3 comprises 13 residues. The germline V and J ends were trimmed by 6 bases and 5 bases, with 10 bases remaining between them. CDR1 is LNHDA and CDR2 is SQIVND in the germline V gene (reference sequence). CDR3 bases: TGTGCCAGTAGAAGAGGGGCGACCGGGGAGCTGTTTTTT. Protein product: CASRRGATGELFF.

J is TRBJ1-1 and V is TRBV19; TRBD1 agrees at 11 bases. Germline lookup yields CDR1 LNHDA and CDR2 SQIVND (reference sequence). The CDR3 extends over 15 amino acids. V lost 7 bases to trimming and J lost 3 bases; unmatched junction nucleotides: 7. The CDR3, as DNA: TGTGCCAGTAACCTCCTGGGACAGGGGGACACTGAAGCTTTCTTT. It translates to CASNLLGQGDTEAFF.

The chain has TRBV7-9 and TRBJ2-7, with D perhaps given as TRBD1 or TRBD2 (6 bases each). V lost 6 bases, J lost 6 bases, and 15 bases lay in between. CDR3 length: 13 amino acids. CDR1 SEHNR and CDR2 FQNEAQ come from the germline V gene (reference sequence). The CDR3 DNA reads as TGTGCCAGCAGTGAAGGGGGGATTCCCGAGCAGTACTTC. Translating gives CASSEGGIPEQYF.

In this sample, this clonotype turned up a few times. This chain links TRBV19 with TRBJ1-5; possibly TRBD1 for D (5 bases). V lost 10 bases and J lost 4, with 14 bases in between. The CDR3 is 13 residues long. The germline V gene has CDR1 LNHDA and CDR2 SQIVND (reference sequence). CDR3: CATGGGGNQPQHF. The CDR3 DNA sequence: TGTGCCACCGGGGGGGGGGGAAATCAGCCCCAGCATTTT.

There are a few counts of this clonotype. The rearrangement joins TRBV4-3 to TRBJ1-5; D call uncertain. CDR1 is LGHNA, CDR2 YSLEER, per germline. V lost 0 bases to trimming and J lost 5 bases, with 11 bases between them. The CDR3 spans 15 residues. The DNA for the CDR3 is TGCGCCAGCAGCCAAGAGGCGGGTACGGATCAGCCCCAGCATTTT. It codes for CASSQEAGTDQPQHF.

This clonotype was counted a few times. The chain carries TRBV5-1 and TRBJ2-3; the D gene is possibly TRBD1 (6 bases). The CDR3 totals 12 residues. Trimming cost V 4 bases and J 6 bases, with 9 bases left between them. Per the germline V gene, CDR1 is SGHRS and CDR2 is YFSETQ. Here the CDR3 reads CASSADRDTQYF. DNA of the CDR3: TGCGCCAGCAGCGCTGACAGGGATACGCAGTATTTT. The whole variable domain, remainder taken from reference TRBV5-1 and TRBJ2-3, is KAGVTQTPRYLIKTRGQQVTLSCSPISGHRSVSWYQQTPGQGLQFLFEYFSETQRNKGNFPGRFSGRQFSNSRSEMNVSTLELGDSALYLCASSADRDTQYFGPGTRLTVL.

The chain has TRBV12-5 and TRBJ2-5; D is perhaps TRBD2 (7 bases). V was trimmed by 2 bases and J by 10 bases, leaving 17 bases between them. CDR3 length: 14 residues. CDR1 and CDR2 from the germline V gene are LGHNT and FRNRAP. Here the CDR3 DNA reads TGTGCTAGTGGTTTGCGGGGGGCTGTTCAGGACCAGTACTTC. Its protein product is CASGLRGAVQDQYF.

This clonotype was counted at least ten times. The V gene is TRBV7-6, the J gene TRBJ2-7; tentative D call: TRBD2 (6 bases). CDR1 and CDR2 from the germline V gene are SGHVS and FNYEAQ. This CDR3 has 14 residues. V was shortened by 3 bases and J by 3 bases, with 12 bases between the two germline ends. This CDR3 reads CASSLSGSDYEQYF. CDR3 nucleotides: TGTGCCAGCAGCTTGTCCGGGAGCGACTACGAGCAGTACTTC.

This clonotype was seen a few times. J is TRBJ2-7 and V is TRBV6-1; D ambiguous. The V end lost 0 bases, the J end lost 6 bases, and 18 bases lay between the germline ends. CDR3 length: 16 residues. CDR1 is MNHNS and CDR2 is SASEGT in the germline V gene. The CDR3 DNA is TGTGCCAGCAGTGAAGCACCTCCCAGGAAGTGGGGCGAGCAGTACTTC. Its translation: CASSEAPPRKWGEQYF.

In this sample, this clonotype turned up once. This could be a read error, since a much larger clone is one nucleotide away. The genes are TRBV29-1 and TRBJ1-2; D gene ambiguous. This CDR3 has 11 amino acids. In germline, CDR1 is SQVTM, CDR2 ANQGSEA. The CDR3: CSAEDAYGYTF. CDR3 sequence (DNA): TGCAGCGCTGAAGATGCCTATGGCTACACCTTC. Combining the CDR3 with reference TRBV29-1 and TRBJ1-2 gives the whole variable domain SAVISQKPSRDICQRGTSLTIQCQVDSQVTMMFWYRQQPGQSLTLIATANQGSEATYESGFVIDKFPISRPNLTFSTLTVSNMSPEDSSIYLCSAEDAYGYTFGSGTRLTVV.

This clonotype appeared many times. The chain links TRBV7-9 to TRBJ2-2; D gene uncertain. Trimming left V 3 bases short and J 6 bases short, with 11 bases between. The CDR3 is 14 amino acids. The V gene's germline CDR1 is SEHNR and CDR2 FQNEAQ (reference sequence). The CDR3 DNA reads as TGTGCCAGCAGCTTCGTGCTGGATTCCGGGGAGCTGTTTTTT. The encoded protein is CASSFVLDSGELFF.

Details on this clonotype: A much larger clone lies a single base off, so this may be a read error. V usage is TRBV5-6 and J usage is TRBJ2-2; D is uncertain. CDR1 SGHDT and CDR2 YYEEEE come from the germline V gene. Deletions cut 10 bases from V and 8 bases from J, with 18 bases between. CDR3 size: 13 residues. CDR3 amino acids: CAGGQWPEGELFF. In nucleotides, the CDR3 is TGTGCCGGCGGCCAATGGCCGGAGGGGGAGCTGTTTTTT.

This clonotype has only a few counts. CDR3 protein: CASKEFLADSYNEQFF. The CDR3 region has the DNA TGTGCCAGCAAAGAGTTTCTAGCGGACTCCTACAATGAGCAGTTCTTC. This rearrangement joins TRBV6-5 to TRBJ2-1, with TRBD2 matching over 7 bases. The CDR3 is made up of 16 amino acids. The V gene end was trimmed by 7 bases and the J gene end by 0 bases; junction bases not matched to a gene: 9. Per the germline V gene, CDR1 is MNHEY and CDR2 is SVGAGI.

This clonotype was counted between two and nine times. The chain uses TRBV6-6 and TRBJ1-4; TRBD1 agrees at 9 bases. V was clipped by 1 base and J by 8 bases; unmatched bases: 5. Germline CDR1 MNHNY, CDR2 SVGAGI (reference sequence). CDR3 length equals 15 residues. CDR3 DNA sequence: TGTGCCAGCAGTTACTACCGGGACAGGGAGGAAAAACTGTTTTTT. Protein: CASSYYRDREEKLFF.

This chain joins TRBV12-3 or TRBV12-4 and TRBJ2-7; the D gene could be TRBD1 or TRBD2 (5 bases each). CDR3 size: 14 residues. The V gene lost 3 bases and the J gene lost 2 bases, with 11 bases spanning the gap. CDR3 loop: CASSFGAATYEQYF. In DNA form, the CDR3 reads TGTGCCAGCAGTTTCGGGGCAGCCACCTACGAGCAGTACTTC.

This clonotype was counted between two and nine times. The V gene is TRBV6-6, the J gene TRBJ2-5; D is possibly TRBD2 (6 bases). CDR3 length equals 13 residues. V was clipped by 7 bases and J by 2 bases, with 11 bases between them. Germline CDR1 reads MNHNY; CDR2 reads SVGAGI (reference sequence). CDR3 bases: TGTGCCAGCAAGGTGGGACTGCAAGAGACCCAGTACTTC. Translating it yields CASKVGLQETQYF.

V usage is TRBV7-2 and J usage is TRBJ2-5; D gene unclear. The CDR3 contains 16 residues. Looked up from germline, CDR1 is SGHTA and CDR2 is FQGNSA. V shed 3 bases and J shed 5 bases, with 19 bases lying between them. The chain's CDR3 is CASSFRESTLGETQYF. CDR3 nucleotide sequence: TGTGCCAGCAGCTTTCGTGAGTCCACATTGGGGGAGACCCAGTACTTC.

Remarks on this clonotype: One end of the junction varies from germline; a read error may be responsible. The CDR3 DNA sequence: TGTGCCAGCAGATTGGGACAGGGCTACGAGCAGTACTTC. Encoded protein: CASRLGQGYEQYF. The chain employs TRBV5-6 and TRBJ2-7; TRBD1 matches at 9 bases. This CDR3 region has 13 residues. Germline-derived CDR1 and CDR2 are SGHDT and YYEEEE.

This clonotype has just a few counts. The chain employs TRBV27 and TRBJ1-1; perhaps TRBD1 as D (6 bases). Trimming cost V 7 bases and J 6 bases, with 27 bases left between them. From germline, CDR1 is MNHEY and CDR2 SMNVEV (reference sequence). The CDR3 length is 17 residues. Here the CDR3 reads CASTRLTVAGVEAEAFF. In DNA form, the CDR3 reads TGTGCCAGCACCCGTTTAACCGTCGCAGGGGTGGAGGCTGAAGCTTTCTTT.

This clonotype has a handful of counts. This rearrangement joins TRBV24-1 to TRBJ2-7; D may be TRBD2 (5 bases). The CDR3 loop spans 14 amino acids. Germline-derived CDR1 and CDR2 are KGHDR and SFDVKD. V lost 7 bases to trimming and J lost 2 bases, with 14 bases between them. This CDR3 is CATSAPGVPYEQYF. The CDR3 coding sequence is TGTGCCACCAGCGCCCCCGGGGTCCCCTACGAGCAGTACTTC.

This clonotype was seen a few times. V gene TRBV7-8 combines with J gene TRBJ2-7; D gene ambiguous. CDR1 and CDR2 from the germline V gene are SGHVS and FQNEAQ. The V end was cut by 0 bases, the J end by 3 bases, with 9 bases between. This CDR3 region has 14 residues. CDR3 coding DNA: TGTGCCAGCAGCTTAGCGGACCTGGGCTACGAGCAGTACTTC. It yields the protein CASSLADLGYEQYF.

This clonotype was picked up a small number of times. The J gene is TRBJ1-1, the V gene TRBV4-3, with TRBD1 identical over 9 bases. J gave up 1 base and V 0 bases, and 6 bases lay outside the gene matches. The V gene's germline CDR1 is LGHNA and CDR2 YSLEER. The CDR3 has 17 residues. Here the CDR3 reads CASSQEMTGGPNTEAFF. CDR3 DNA: TGCGCCAGCAGCCAAGAAATGACAGGGGGTCCGAACACTGAAGCTTTCTTT.

The CDR3 nucleotides read TGCAGTGCGCCATTTGTTGAGTGGCAAGAGACCCAGTACTTC. Protein product: CSAPFVEWQETQYF. This chain uses TRBV20-1 with TRBJ2-5, with D hard to call. Germline V gives CDR1 DFQATT, CDR2 SNEGSKA (reference sequence). CDR3 size: 14 residues. Trimming took off 6 bases at V and 2 bases at J, with 16 bases between the two ends.